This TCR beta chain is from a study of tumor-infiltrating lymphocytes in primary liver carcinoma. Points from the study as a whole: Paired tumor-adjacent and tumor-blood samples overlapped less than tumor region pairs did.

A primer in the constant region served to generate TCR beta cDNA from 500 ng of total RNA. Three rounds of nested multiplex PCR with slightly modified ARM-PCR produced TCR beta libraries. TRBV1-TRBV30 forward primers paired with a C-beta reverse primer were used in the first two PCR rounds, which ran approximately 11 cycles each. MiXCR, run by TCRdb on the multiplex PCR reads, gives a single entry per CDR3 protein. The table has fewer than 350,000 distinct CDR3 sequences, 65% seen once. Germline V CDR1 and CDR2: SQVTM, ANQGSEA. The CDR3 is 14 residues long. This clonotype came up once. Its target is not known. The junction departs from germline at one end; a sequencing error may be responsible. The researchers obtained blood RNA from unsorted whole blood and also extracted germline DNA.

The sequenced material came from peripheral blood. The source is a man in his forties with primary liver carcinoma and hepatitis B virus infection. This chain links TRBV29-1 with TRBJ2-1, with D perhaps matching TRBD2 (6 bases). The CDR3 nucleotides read TGCAGCAGGGAGGACTTCCCTTCCTACAATGTGCAGTTCTTC. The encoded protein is CSREDFPSYNVQFF.